This T cell receptor (beta chain) emerged from a study of graft-versus-host responses after intestinal transplantation. Study background: All recipients were transplanted with multivisceral, liver-intestinal, or isolated intestinal grafts. Overall study findings and caveats: GvH clones surfaced in recipient marrow, some emerging earlier in ileum or blood.

In the case of this clone: Its matching antigen is unknown.

Processing was applied to graft tissue in order to liberate intraepithelial and lamina propria lymphocytes. Method: immunoSEQ multiplex PCR; TCRdb's copy keeps in-frame clones and lacks some. Counted here are roughly 23,000 clones, roughly 79% occurring once; the ten biggest clones make up roughly 3%. V was shortened by 5 bases and J by 6 bases, with 16 bases between the two germline ends. Germline V gives CDR1 SGHTA, CDR2 FQGTGA. The CDR3 runs 15 residues. The TCR sequence derives from a human patient who received an intestinal transplant, so some T cells may come from the graft donor. The starting material was ileum tissue, obtained 12 days after intestinal transplant. This chain links TRBV7-3 with TRBJ2-2, with TRBD2 as a possible D gene (6 bases). As DNA, the CDR3 is TGTGCCAGCAGCCCGGGGGTGGTTTCGGCCGGGGAGCTGTTTTTT. Translation gives CASSPGVVSAGELFF.